Listed here are 30 T cell receptor beta chains from one sample, sequenced in a study of fetal regulatory T cell absence and autoimmunity. TCRdb's copy holds only in-frame clones and misses some; the assay was immunoSEQ multiplex PCR. The sample holds about 95,000 clones; roughly 78% are singletons and the top ten take roughly 2%. Material for sequencing was pancreas tissue. The receptor source for this set is a male donor with IPEX syndrome.

V is TRBV4-1 and J is TRBJ2-7; D is undetermined. Trimming removed 0 bases from V and 3 bases from J, with 12 bases in between. Germline values: CDR1 MGHRA, CDR2 YSYEKL. CDR3 length: 15 amino acids. CDR3 loop: CASSQERVRNYEQYF. CDR3 sequence (DNA): TGCGCCAGCAGCCAAGAAAGGGTAAGGAACTACGAGCAGTACTTC.

This clone has only a few counts. V usage is TRBV14 and J usage is TRBJ2-1, with 8 nucleotides matching TRBD1. The CDR3 sequence is 15 residues long. V was clipped by 4 bases and J by 0 bases; unmatched bases: 2. Germline V lookup: CDR1 SGHDN, CDR2 FVKESK. The CDR3 coding sequence is TGTGCCAGCAGCCCCGGACAGGGCTCCTACAATGAGCAGTTCTTC. This sequence encodes CASSPGQGSYNEQFF.

This clone was recorded only once. This sequence joins TRBV5-1 and TRBJ2-2, with 7 positions matching TRBD2. V was clipped by 4 bases and J by 0 bases; unmatched bases: 6. CDR3 length: 16 amino acids. Germline assignment: CDR1 SGHRS and CDR2 YFSETQ. CDR3 sequence: CASSPDSGSNTGELFF. As DNA, the CDR3 is TGCGCCAGCAGCCCGGATAGCGGGTCGAACACCGGGGAGCTGTTTTTT.

V gene TRBV4-3 combines with J gene TRBJ1-3; 9 bases agree with TRBD1. The J segment lost 0 bases and the V segment lost 4 bases, leaving 1 base of the junction unmatched. Germline lookup yields CDR1 LGHNA and CDR2 YSLEER. CDR3 length equals 15 residues. CDR3 sequence (DNA): TGCGCCAGCAGCCCGACAGGGGGCTCTGGAAACACCATATATTTT. Translating gives CASSPTGGSGNTIYF.

The chain uses TRBV29-1 and TRBJ2-5; a possible D gene is TRBD2 (5 bases). The V and J ends lost 1 base and 5 bases respectively, with 20 bases between them. The CDR3 contains 16 residues. CDR1 SQVTM and CDR2 ANQGSEA come from the germline V gene. Here the CDR3 DNA reads TGCAGCGTTGAAGGTCGGAAGGGAGTTATGTTCGAGACCCAGTACTTC. Protein: CSVEGRKGVMFETQYF.

The chain recombines TRBV5-5 with TRBJ1-2; D gene ambiguous. Trimming took 5 bases from V and 4 from J, leaving 18 bases between them. CDR3 size: 15 residues. Germline CDR1 reads SGHKS; CDR2 reads YYEKEE (reference sequence). CDR3 sequence (DNA): TGTGCCAGCAGATCTGCACCCTCCCGCCTCTATGGCTACACCTTC. This sequence encodes CASRSAPSRLYGYTF.

The chain uses TRBV10-3 and TRBJ2-2; a possible D gene is TRBD2 (6 bases). There are 13 residues in the CDR3. Germline V gene data show CDR1 as ENHRY and CDR2 as SYGVKD. V gave up 11 bases and J gave up 1 base, with 11 bases separating them. DNA for the CDR3: TGTGCCGCCGCGGGACTGAACACCGGGGAGCTGTTTTTT. The encoded protein is CAAAGLNTGELFF.

The chain carries TRBV6-6 and TRBJ2-2; D unclear. Germline lookup yields CDR1 MNHNY and CDR2 SVGAGI (reference sequence). Trimming took off 0 bases at V and 6 bases at J, with 5 bases between the two ends. CDR3 size: 13 residues. The CDR3 coding sequence is TGTGCCAGCAGTTACTCCGAGGCCGGGGAGCTGTTTTTT. Protein sequence: CASSYSEAGELFF.

V gene TRBV27 combines with J gene TRBJ2-7; D not resolved. The CDR3 has 13 amino acids. Germline values: CDR1 MNHEY, CDR2 SMNVEV (reference sequence). Between the trimmed V and J ends, which lost 3 bases and 1 base, there was a span of 7 bases. CDR3 in amino acids: CASSLAGSYEQYF. Here the CDR3 DNA reads TGTGCCAGCAGTTTGGCAGGTTCCTACGAGCAGTACTTC.

The chain links TRBV19 to TRBJ2-2, with D perhaps TRBD2 (6 bases). The CDR3 sequence is 15 residues long. The germline V and J ends were trimmed by 1 base and 5 bases, with 11 bases remaining between them. CDR1 is LNHDA and CDR2 is SQIVND in the germline V gene (reference sequence). CDR3 sequence: CASSIGQGGTGELFF. The DNA of the CDR3 is TGTGCCAGTAGTATAGGCCAGGGAGGAACCGGGGAGCTGTTTTTT.

This clone turned up a few times. The chain carries TRBV2 and TRBJ2-2; 10 nucleotides line up with TRBD2. Germline V gene lookup returns CDR1 SNHLY and CDR2 FYNNEI. V was pared by 7 bases and J by 4 bases, with 3 bases of the junction left unmatched. CDR3 length: 14 amino acids. DNA for the CDR3: TGTGCCAGCACCGGGACTAGCGTCACCGGGGAGCTGTTTTTT. Encoded protein: CASTGTSVTGELFF.

This chain uses TRBV4-3 with TRBJ2-1; 7 nucleotides line up with TRBD2. The J segment lost 14 bases and the V segment lost 2 bases, leaving 12 bases of the junction unmatched. The length of the CDR3 is 14 residues. Germline CDR1 LGHNA, CDR2 YSLEER. CDR3 region: CASSQLPPWGGEFF. For the CDR3, the DNA is TGCGCCAGCAGCCAACTCCCACCGTGGGGGGGGGAGTTCTTC.

V and J are TRBV7-2 and TRBJ2-7; D perhaps matches TRBD2 (5 bases). The germline gives CDR1 SGHTA, CDR2 FQGNSA. V was pared by 1 base and J by 6 bases, with 16 bases between. CDR3 size: 15 residues. DNA for the CDR3: TGTGCCAGCAGCTTAGTCGGGGATGGGCGGCGCGAGCAGTACTTC. Translation gives CASSLVGDGRREQYF.

The chain uses TRBV6-6 and TRBJ2-7; 8 bases are a match to TRBD1. The germline V gene has CDR1 MNHNY and CDR2 SVGAGI (reference sequence). The CDR3 contains 15 residues. The trim removed 6 bases at V and 2 bases at J, leaving 9 bases unmatched. CDR3 residues: CASRLDRGLTYEQYF. The CDR3 DNA sequence: TGTGCCAGCAGACTTGACAGGGGTTTAACCTACGAGCAGTACTTC.

The V gene is TRBV4-1, the J gene TRBJ1-3, with TRBD1 as a possible D gene (5 bases). This CDR3 has 18 amino acids. The germline CDR1 and CDR2 sequences are MGHRA and YSYEKL. V was trimmed by 3 bases and J by 0 bases, leaving 18 bases between them. CDR3 region: CASSHRRTGTSSGNTIYF. The CDR3 region has the DNA TGCGCCAGCAGCCACCGAAGAACGGGGACTAGCTCTGGAAACACCATATATTTT.

This clone was recorded a few times. This sequence joins TRBV30 and TRBJ1-2, with D unresolved. The CDR3 consists of 12 residues. Germline V lookup: CDR1 GTSNPN, CDR2 SVGIG (reference sequence). V gave up 2 bases and J gave up 0 bases, with 4 bases separating them. This CDR3 is CAWSPTNYGYTF. CDR3 bases: TGTGCCTGGAGTCCTACTAACTATGGCTACACCTTC.

Notes on this clone: This may be a read error: a much more frequent sequence differs by one nucleotide. Other DNA sequences from this sample encode an identical CDR3 as well. J is TRBJ2-7 and V is TRBV7-2; D unclear. The V end lost 4 bases, the J end lost 2 bases, and 3 bases lay between the germline ends. Germline-derived CDR1 and CDR2 are SGHTA and FQGNSA. There are 11 residues in the CDR3. The chain's CDR3 is CASSSAYEQYF. The CDR3 region has the DNA TGTGCCAGCAGCTCCGCCTACGAGCAGTACTTC.

The chain couples TRBV7-2 to TRBJ2-3; 8 nucleotides agree with TRBD2. CDR3 length: 16 amino acids. Germline V lookup: CDR1 SGHTA, CDR2 FQGNSA. The V segment lost 5 bases and the J segment 0 bases; nucleotides outside the gene matches: 7. The CDR3 here is CASSHGLAPSTDTQYF. In nucleotides, the CDR3 is TGTGCCAGCAGCCACGGACTAGCTCCTAGCACAGATACGCAGTATTTT.

This rearrangement joins TRBV5-6 to TRBJ2-7; D not resolved. Trimming removed 0 bases from V and 0 bases from J, with 7 bases in between. Germline values: CDR1 SGHDT, CDR2 YYEEEE. The CDR3 extends over 14 amino acids. CDR3 coding DNA: TGTGCCAGCAGCTTGGGGCCAATCTCCTACGAGCAGTACTTC. This gives the protein CASSLGPISYEQYF.

This rearrangement joins TRBV7-6 to TRBJ2-2; D remains unclear. Germline CDR1 reads SGHVS; CDR2 reads FNYEAQ. The V gene lost 5 bases and the J gene lost 0 bases, with 16 bases spanning the gap. The CDR3 extends over 17 amino acids. CDR3 nucleotides: TGTGCCAGCAGCCTACTTGAGTTTGGACCGAACACCGGGGAGCTGTTTTTT. Translated, it gives CASSLLEFGPNTGELFF.

This clone was seen only a few times. The CDR3 DNA follows: TGTGCCAGCAGCTTGCAGGGCGATGACTATGGCTACACCTTC. It specifies CASSLQGDDYGYTF. The chain has TRBV11-3 and TRBJ1-2; D may be TRBD1 (5 bases). Trimming shortened V by 3 bases and J by 3 bases, and 11 bases separated the two germline ends. CDR1 is SGHNT and CDR2 is YENEEA in the germline V gene. The length of the CDR3 is 14 residues.

The rearrangement joins TRBV7-9 to TRBJ2-5; D remains ambiguous. The CDR3 has 13 amino acids. The germline V gene encodes CDR1 SEHNR and CDR2 FQNEAQ (reference sequence). Trimming pared 5 bases from V and 2 bases from J, leaving 9 bases between. The CDR3 protein is CASSPLRQETQYF. In DNA, the CDR3 is TGTGCCAGCAGCCCTTTGAGACAAGAGACCCAGTACTTC. Supplemented by reference TRBV7-9 and TRBJ2-5, the full variable domain reads DTGVSQNPRHKITKRGQNVTFRCDPISEHNRLYWYRQTLGQGPEFLTYFQNEAQLEKSRLLSDRFSAERPKGSFSTLEIQRTEQGDSAMYLCASSPLRQETQYFGPGTRLLVL.

The chain combines TRBV25-1 with TRBJ1-1; D gene ambiguous. Per the germline V gene, CDR1 is MGHDK and CDR2 is SYGVNS. With 8 bases removed from V and 3 bases from J, the gap between germline ends came to 7 bases. The CDR3 runs to 11 residues. CDR3 DNA sequence: TGTGCCAGCCGTTGGGACACTGAAGCTTTCTTT. Translation: CASRWDTEAFF. The variable domain in full, with the rest retrieved from reference TRBV25-1 and TRBJ1-1, is EADIYQTPRYLVIGTGKKITLECSQTMGHDKMYWYQQDPGMELHLIHYSYGVNSTEKGDLSSESTVSRIRTEHFPLTLESARPSHTSQYLCASRWDTEAFFGQGTRLTVV.

The chain is built from TRBV5-3 and TRBJ2-1; TRBD2 matches at 9 bases. TRBV5-3 is an ORF, and what it does is uncertain. Unmatched junction bases numbered 8, after V lost 0 bases and J lost 7 bases. The CDR3 contains 16 residues. The CDR3 loop reads CARSLGRGRVWNEQFF. The CDR3, as DNA: TGTGCCAGAAGCTTGGGTCGCGGGAGGGTGTGGAATGAGCAGTTCTTC.

This clone appeared a few times. The rearrangement joins TRBV19 to TRBJ2-7; the D is unclear. The CDR3 covers 13 residues. Germline assignment: CDR1 LNHDA and CDR2 SQIVND (reference sequence). V was trimmed by 6 bases and J by 3 bases, leaving 12 bases between them. CDR3 protein: CASSPHEFYEQYF. CDR3 nucleotides: TGTGCCAGTAGCCCGCATGAGTTCTACGAGCAGTACTTC.

The genes are TRBV6-1 and TRBJ1-4; D ambiguous. Trimming shortened V by 6 bases and J by 8 bases, and 19 bases separated the two germline ends. This CDR3 spans 15 amino acids. Germline CDR1 MNHNS, CDR2 SASEGT. The CDR3 region has the DNA TGTGCCAGCAGCGGTCTGGTATGGGCGAAAGAAAAACTGTTTTTT. Translation: CASSGLVWAKEKLFF.

The chain links TRBV4-1 to TRBJ2-7; D is ambiguous. V shed 1 base and J shed 5 bases, with 3 bases lying between them. Per the germline V gene, CDR1 is MGHRA and CDR2 is YSYEKL. This CDR3 has 11 residues. CDR3 nucleotide sequence: TGCGCCAGCAGCCAAGGGAACGAGCAGTACTTC. Residues: CASSQGNEQYF.

The J gene is TRBJ2-7, the V gene TRBV5-6, with 10 nucleotides matching TRBD2. Germline loops: CDR1 SGHDT, CDR2 YYEEEE. The CDR3 runs 15 residues. With 0 bases clipped from V and 4 bases from J, the junction kept 4 bases outside the gene matches. CDR3 bases: TGTGCCAGCAGCTTGGAAGGTAGCGGGGGGTACGAGCAGTACTTC. Residues: CASSLEGSGGYEQYF.

The chain employs TRBV27 and TRBJ2-5; D not resolved. CDR3 length: 14 amino acids. V was clipped by 7 bases and J by 2 bases, with 14 bases between them. Germline V CDR1 and CDR2: MNHEY, SMNVEV (reference sequence). CDR3 in DNA: TGTGCCAGCACTCTGTTTATAAGACAAGAGACCCAGTACTTC. It translates to CASTLFIRQETQYF.

The gene calls are TRBV6-6 and TRBJ2-7; D remains ambiguous. The CDR3 length is 11 residues. Germline V gene lookup returns CDR1 MNHNY and CDR2 SVGAGI (reference sequence). V was cut by 2 bases and J by 7 bases, with 6 bases left in between. The CDR3 bases are TGTGCCAGCAGTTACGGAACGGAGCAGTACTTC. Protein product: CASSYGTEQYF.